This passage covers 32 T cell receptor beta chains from one sample sequenced in a study of blood T cell repertoires in COVID-19 (dated by TCRdb to 2018 to 2021). Library method: the immunoSEQ multiplex PCR assay. What TCRdb holds here is the immuneACCESS table cut down to in-frame rearrangements. Part of the clones is not present; checked against another copy, under half of the missing clones reflect an unresolved V gene, and the others are unexplained. In this sample the table shows about 150,000 clones, roughly four fifths of which occur a single time. Together, the top ten hold 9% to 13% of the sample. Input material: peripheral blood. Receptor source: an older woman with COVID-19, enrolled during active disease.

The genes are TRBV2 and TRBJ2-1, with 16 bases lining up with TRBD2. Germline V lookup: CDR1 SNHLY, CDR2 FYNNEI. J gave up 7 bases and V 6 bases, and 3 bases lay outside the gene matches. This CDR3 contains 15 residues. CDR3 in amino acids: CASRVGLAGGNEQFF. The CDR3 nucleotides read TGTGCCAGCAGAGTGGGACTAGCGGGGGGGAATGAGCAGTTCTTC.

The chain is built from TRBV9 and TRBJ1-2; perhaps TRBD1 as D (5 bases). V lost 0 bases to trimming and J lost 7 bases, with 13 bases between them. Germline CDR1 reads SGDLS; CDR2 reads YYNGEE. This CDR3 spans 14 amino acids. CDR3 sequence: CASSVAEGASGYTF. The CDR3, as DNA: TGTGCCAGCAGCGTAGCGGAAGGGGCGAGTGGCTACACCTTC.

The chain combines TRBV12-3 or TRBV12-4 with TRBJ1-2, with D possibly matching TRBD1 (5 bases). V was cut by 6 bases and J by 5 bases, with 13 bases left in between. This CDR3 region has 13 residues. CDR3 sequence (DNA): TGTGCCAGCAGAACGGTGGGGCTATATGGCTACACCTTC. Its protein is CASRTVGLYGYTF.

The V and J genes are TRBV9 and TRBJ2-3; 7 bases fit TRBD1. The length of the CDR3 is 15 residues. J was trimmed by 5 bases and V by 4 bases; bases with no gene match: 10. The V gene's germline CDR1 is SGDLS and CDR2 YYNGEE. CDR3 amino acids: CASSKSQGVVDTQYF. In DNA form, the CDR3 reads TGTGCCAGCAGCAAGTCCCAGGGGGTGGTAGATACGCAGTATTTT. The variable domain in full, with the rest retrieved from reference TRBV9 and TRBJ2-3, is DSGVTQTPKHLITATGQRVTLRCSPRSGDLSVYWYQQSLDQGLQFLIQYYNGEERAKGNILERFSAQQFPDLHSELNLSSLELGDSALYFCASSKSQGVVDTQYFGPGTRLTVL.

This sequence joins TRBV30 and TRBJ2-5; TRBD1 agrees at 9 bases. CDR3 size: 15 residues. CDR1 and CDR2 from the germline V gene are GTSNPN and SVGIG (reference sequence). The DNA for the CDR3 is TGTGCGTATCTTTCCGGGACAGGGAGAGGAGAGACCCAGTACTTC. This encodes CAYLSGTGRGETQYF.

This clone appeared a single time. This rearrangement joins TRBV7-8 to TRBJ2-3; 12 bases fit TRBD2. In germline, CDR1 is SGHVS, CDR2 FQNEAQ. Losses at the gene ends were 1 base for V and 5 bases for J; bases not matched to a gene: 7. The CDR3 contains 17 residues. CDR3 in amino acids: CASSLGLTSGGIDTQYF. Here the CDR3 DNA reads TGTGCCAGCAGCTTAGGACTGACTAGCGGGGGAATAGATACGCAGTATTTT.

The rearrangement uses TRBV7-9 and TRBJ1-4, with 10 bases lining up with TRBD1. This CDR3 spans 15 amino acids. V shed 5 bases and J 8 bases; nucleotides not matched to a gene: 8. Germline-derived CDR1 and CDR2 are SEHNR and FQNEAQ (reference sequence). This CDR3 reads CASSDRQGAREKLFF. In DNA form, the CDR3 reads TGTGCCAGCAGCGATCGACAGGGGGCAAGGGAAAAACTGTTTTTT.

This chain joins TRBV12-3 or TRBV12-4 and TRBJ2-2, with D tentatively TRBD2 (5 bases). The V end was cut by 10 bases, the J end by 6 bases, with 15 bases between. The CDR3 covers 13 residues. The CDR3 sequence: CAMHTSGPGELFF. The CDR3 DNA follows: TGTGCCATGCATACCAGCGGACCCGGGGAGCTGTTTTTT.

This chain connects TRBV9 to TRBJ2-3; D might be TRBD2 (6 bases). This CDR3 is 15 amino acids long. Trimming took 0 bases from V and 0 from J, leaving 8 bases between them. Per the germline V gene, CDR1 is SGDLS and CDR2 is YYNGEE. CDR3 sequence reads: CASSVAGVSTDTQYF. CDR3 bases: TGTGCCAGCAGCGTAGCGGGGGTAAGCACAGATACGCAGTATTTT.

The rearrangement joins TRBV6-1 to TRBJ2-2, with a tentative D call TRBD2 (6 bases). V shed 3 bases and J shed 5 bases, with 16 bases lying between them. This CDR3 contains 16 residues. CDR1 and CDR2 from the germline V gene are MNHNS and SASEGT. The CDR3: CASSERVGGNTGELFF. CDR3 in DNA: TGTGCCAGCAGTGAGAGGGTTGGGGGGAATACCGGGGAGCTGTTTTTT.

The DNA of the CDR3 is TGTGCCAGCAGCCAAAACAGGGGCCCCTATGGCTACACCTTC. Amino acids: CASSQNRGPYGYTF. The chain employs TRBV3-1 (or the pseudogene TRBV3-2) and TRBJ1-2; 7 bases match TRBD1. This CDR3 comprises 14 residues. Trimming cost V 2 bases and J 4 bases; bases outside gene matches: 4. Germline CDR1 LGHDT, CDR2 YNNKEL (reference sequence).

This chain joins TRBV5-5 and TRBJ2-7; 8 bases agree with TRBD1. Germline V gene lookup returns CDR1 SGHKS and CDR2 YYEKEE (reference sequence). The CDR3 sequence is 15 residues long. V lost 0 bases to trimming and J lost 0 bases; unmatched junction nucleotides: 2. CDR3 DNA sequence: TGTGCCAGCAGCTTGGCAGGGGGCGGCTCCTACGAGCAGTACGTC. Its protein is CASSLAGGGSYEQYV.

This chain links TRBV6-5 with TRBJ2-7; a possible D gene is TRBD1 (6 bases). The CDR3 consists of 13 residues. Germline values: CDR1 MNHEY, CDR2 SVGAGI. The V gene lost 6 bases and the J gene lost 3 bases, with 12 bases spanning the gap. For the CDR3, the DNA is TGTGCCAGCAGGACTGGACAGATCTACGAGCAGTACGTC. The encoded protein is CASRTGQIYEQYV.

The V and J genes are TRBV9 and TRBJ1-1; D gene unclear. Trimming stripped 2 bases from V and 3 bases from J, with 8 bases between. The CDR3 consists of 13 residues. CDR1 is SGDLS and CDR2 is YYNGEE in the germline V gene. CDR3 bases: TGTGCCAGCAGCGTCGCCGGTTACACTGAAGCTTTCTTT. Protein sequence: CASSVAGYTEAFF.

The chain couples TRBV6-5 to TRBJ1-4; D possibly corresponds to TRBD1 (5 bases). The length of the CDR3 is 15 residues. V was cut by 6 bases and J by 5 bases, with 16 bases left in between. Germline V gene data show CDR1 as MNHEY and CDR2 as SVGAGI. The CDR3 spells CASRGQKLGNEKLFF. DNA of the CDR3: TGTGCCAGCAGAGGACAAAAACTCGGGAATGAAAAACTGTTTTTT.

The genes are TRBV18 and TRBJ1-6; D possibly corresponds to TRBD1 (5 bases). V was clipped by 4 bases and J by 5 bases, with 12 bases between them. The length of the CDR3 is 15 residues. In germline, CDR1 is KGHSH, CDR2 LQKENI. CDR3 region: CASSRGTGNNSPLHF. The CDR3 bases are TGTGCCAGCTCACGAGGGACTGGGAATAATTCACCCCTCCACTTT.

The rearrangement links TRBV2 to TRBJ2-1; 12 bases fit TRBD2. V lost 4 bases, J lost 0 bases, and 7 bases stayed unmatched. Germline CDR1 is SNHLY and CDR2 is FYNNEI. The CDR3 is 18 amino acids. CDR3 in amino acids: CASSALAGGPGSYNEQFF. DNA of the CDR3: TGTGCCAGCAGTGCCCTAGCGGGAGGGCCGGGCTCCTACAATGAGCAGTTCTTC.

V is TRBV6-1 and J is TRBJ2-2, with 10 bases matching TRBD1. The V segment lost 5 bases and the J segment 4 bases; nucleotides outside the gene matches: 1. CDR3 length: 14 residues. Germline V gives CDR1 MNHNS, CDR2 SASEGT. This CDR3 is CASSWDRGTGELFF. Written as DNA, the CDR3 is TGTGCCAGCAGTTGGGACAGGGGCACCGGGGAGCTGTTTTTT.

This chain links TRBV7-3 with TRBJ2-2; no clear D gene. The CDR3 is 12 residues long. Germline V gene sequence: CDR1 SGHTA, CDR2 FQGTGA. V lost 4 bases, J lost 2 bases, and 2 bases lay in between. The CDR3 is CASSSNTGELFF. In DNA form, the CDR3 reads TGTGCCAGCAGCTCAAACACCGGGGAGCTGTTTTTT.

This chain joins TRBV11-2 and TRBJ2-7, with D perhaps TRBD1 (7 bases). Trimming removed 5 bases at V and 2 bases at J, with 13 bases between. The CDR3 contains 14 residues. Germline V lookup: CDR1 SGHAT, CDR2 FQNNGV. The CDR3 DNA follows: TGTGCCAGCAGCCGACAGGGAGGTACCTACGAGCAGTACGTC. Its protein is CASSRQGGTYEQYV.

This clone was found a few times. The CDR3 sequence: CASRRPGQGAFF. Written as DNA, the CDR3 is TGTGCCAGCAGAAGGCCGGGACAGGGGGCTTTCTTT. The rearrangement uses TRBV12-3 or TRBV12-4 and TRBJ1-1, with 10 bases matching TRBD1. CDR3 length: 12 residues. The V segment lost 6 bases and the J segment 11 bases; nucleotides outside the gene matches: 6.

The chain employs TRBV7-3 and TRBJ1-3; D is perhaps TRBD1 (6 bases). The CDR3 spans 17 residues. With 1 base removed from V and 4 bases from J, the gap between germline ends came to 17 bases. In germline, CDR1 is SGHTA, CDR2 FQGTGA. The CDR3 nucleotides are TGTGCCAGCAGCTTAATTCCCGGGACAACTACCGGAAACACCATATATTTT. The encoded protein is CASSLIPGTTTGNTIYF.

The chain employs TRBV9 and TRBJ2-5; TRBD1 agrees at 7 bases. V lost 4 bases to trimming and J lost 1 base; unmatched junction nucleotides: 4. The germline V gene has CDR1 SGDLS and CDR2 YYNGEE. The CDR3 totals 14 residues. In nucleotides, the CDR3 is TGTGCCAGCAGCCCCAGGGGGATCCAAGAGACCCAGTACTTC. Translated: CASSPRGIQETQYF.

The genes are TRBV5-1 and TRBJ2-3; TRBD2 matches at 10 bases. The CDR3 has 15 amino acids. Germline V CDR1 and CDR2: SGHRS, YFSETQ. The J segment lost 5 bases and the V segment lost 3 bases, leaving 6 bases of the junction unmatched. The CDR3 DNA sequence: TGCGCCAGCAGCTCTAGCGGGAGAGGAGGAGATACGCAGTATTTT. Protein: CASSSSGRGGDTQYF.

The chain has TRBV5-1 and TRBJ1-5; perhaps TRBD1 as D (5 bases). The germline CDR1 and CDR2 sequences are SGHRS and YFSETQ. V was clipped by 4 bases and J by 0 bases, with 8 bases between them. The CDR3 runs to 14 residues. Here the CDR3 reads CASSPDSSNQPQHF. DNA of the CDR3: TGCGCCAGCAGCCCCGACAGTAGCAATCAGCCCCAGCATTTT. The complete variable domain, with remaining parts taken from reference TRBV5-1 and TRBJ1-5, reads KAGVTQTPRYLIKTRGQQVTLSCSPISGHRSVSWYQQTPGQGLQFLFEYFSETQRNKGNFPGRFSGRQFSNSRSEMNVSTLELGDSALYLCASSPDSSNQPQHFGDGTRLSIL.

The chain uses TRBV18 and TRBJ1-5; D call uncertain. The CDR3 length is 12 residues. Trimming took 6 bases from V and 11 from J, leaving 14 bases between them. Per germline, CDR1 KGHSH and CDR2 LQKENI. In DNA form, the CDR3 reads TGTGCCAGCTCCACCTACGCCGGGGCCCAGCATTTT. The encoded protein is CASSTYAGAQHF.

The rearrangement joins TRBV5-6 to TRBJ1-6, with TRBD1 matching 9 bases. The V and J ends lost 1 base and 7 bases, in that order; junction bases with no gene match: 9. The CDR3 consists of 17 residues. CDR1 is SGHDT and CDR2 is YYEEEE in the germline V gene. CDR3 bases: TGTGCCAGCAGCTTGCGGAGAGGGACAGGGCAGAATTCACCCCTCCACTTT. Its translation is CASSLRRGTGQNSPLHF. The full variable domain, with the rest looked up from reference TRBV5-6 and TRBJ1-6, is DAGVTQSPTHLIKTRGQQVTLRCSPKSGHDTVSWYQQALGQGPQFIFQYYEEEERQRGNFPDRFSGHQFPNYSSELNVNALLLGDSALYLCASSLRRGTGQNSPLHFGNGTRLTVT.

The chain links TRBV13 to TRBJ1-3; a possible D gene is TRBD1 (5 bases). The germline CDR1 and CDR2 sequences are PRHDT and FYEKMQ (reference sequence). The V and J ends lost 5 bases and 0 bases respectively, with 14 bases between them. CDR3 length: 16 amino acids. CDR3 bases: TGTGCCAGCAGCGGGGGACTCCTCACCTCTGGAAACACCATATATTTT. Translated, it gives CASSGGLLTSGNTIYF.

This sequence joins TRBV10-3 and TRBJ1-2; 10 nucleotides line up with TRBD1. In germline, CDR1 is ENHRY, CDR2 SYGVKD. The CDR3 totals 14 residues. Germline trimming cut 0 bases from V and 7 bases from J; bases unmatched to any gene: 2. The CDR3, as DNA: TGTGCCATCAGTGAGTCAGGACAGGGGGTTGGCTACACCTTC. It codes for CAISESGQGVGYTF.

V and J are TRBV21-1 and TRBJ1-2; the table's D call, TRBD1, was not checked against the DNA. TRBV21-1 is a pseudogene segment. The CDR3 spans 15 residues. The CDR3 DNA reads TGTGCCAGCAGCAATGGACAGGGGGGGTTCTATGGCTACACCTTC. Translating gives CASSNGQGGFYGYTF.

The chain uses TRBV5-4 and TRBJ1-1; D is unresolved. The CDR3 covers 13 residues. Germline CDR1 and CDR2: SGHNT and YYREEE (reference sequence). The V end lost 4 bases, the J end lost 0 bases, and 7 bases lay between the germline ends. The DNA of the CDR3 is TGTGCCAGCAGCATTAGTTTGAACACTGAAGCTTTCTTT. It yields the protein CASSISLNTEAFF.

The chain has TRBV6-5 and TRBJ1-2, with 7 bases fitting TRBD1. There are 14 residues in the CDR3. The trim removed 4 bases at V and 4 bases at J, leaving 6 bases unmatched. The V gene's germline CDR1 is MNHEY and CDR2 SVGAGI. The CDR3 loop is CASSSGQRLYGYTF. The CDR3 DNA is TGTGCCAGCAGTTCGGGACAGCGTCTCTATGGCTACACCTTC.